This is a list of T cell receptor beta chains from one sample in a study of T cells in Graves' hyperthyroidism and ophthalmopathy. MiXCR, run by TCRdb on the multiplex PCR reads, gives a single entry per CDR3 protein. The table includes 550,000 to 650,000 distinct CDR3 sequences, 14% detected once. Sequencing input: blood. These receptors all come from a woman aged 40 to 50 with Graves' hyperthyroidism. Each CDR3 is given with its conserved first and last residue. The order of the fields is D gene, clone size, J gene, V gene, CDR3 protein, CDR3 DNA. D genes are given only for firm matches. Not all rows give a size; the values are once, few, many and, for expanded clones, a class.

>.|.|TRBJ2-1|TRBV20-1
CSASSRQEYEQFF
TGCAGTGCTAGTAGTAGACAGGAATACGAGCAGTTCTTC
>.|many|TRBJ2-1|TRBV30
CAWSISMNEQFF
TGTGCCTGGAGTATCTCTATGAATGAGCAGTTCTTC
>TRBD1|few|TRBJ2-1|TRBV20-1
CSARVAGGNEQFF
TGCAGTGCTAGAGTGGCAGGGGGCAATGAGCAGTTCTTC
>.|many|TRBJ2-1|TRBV5-6
CASSLVIGGSSYNEQFF
TGTGCCAGCAGCTTGGTTATCGGGGGTAGCTCCTACAATGAGCAGTTCTTC
>.|many|TRBJ1-2|TRBV28
CASSVGSYGYTF
TGTGCCAGCAGTGTAGGGAGCTATGGCTACACCTTC
>.|.|TRBJ2-1|TRBV19
CASSIGEAKINEQFF
TGTGCCAGTAGTATCGGGGAGGCCAAAATCAATGAGCAGTTCTTC
>TRBD2|.|TRBJ2-3|TRBV13
CASKSRGLAGGPVDTQYF
TGTGCCAGCAAGTCACGAGGACTAGCGGGAGGGCCTGTAGATACGCAGTATTTT
>TRBD2|.|TRBJ2-1|TRBV19
CASSPGTSGGSYNEQFF
TGTGCCAGTAGTCCAGGGACTAGCGGGGGCTCCTACAATGAGCAGTTCTTC
>.|many|TRBJ1-1|TRBV7-8
CASSLWTSNTEAFF
TGTGCCAGCAGCTTATGGACATCGAACACTGAAGCTTTCTTT
>.|.|TRBJ2-7|TRBV12-5
CASGSGIYEQYF
TGTGCTAGTGGTTCAGGGATCTACGAGCAGTACTTC
>.|many|TRBJ2-3|TRBV11-3
CASSLMGQGGADTQYF
TGTGCCAGCAGCTTAATGGGGCAGGGAGGAGCAGATACGCAGTATTTT
>.|few|TRBJ2-2|TRBV12-3/TRBV12-4
CASSLAGRYTGELFF
TGTGCCAGCAGTTTAGCGGGACGGTACACCGGGGAGCTGTTTTTT
>.|many|TRBJ2-2|TRBV7-2
CASGSLRSTGELFF
TGTGCCAGCGGGTCATTAAGGAGCACCGGGGAGCTGTTTTTT
>.|.|TRBJ1-4|TRBV14
CASSPLRATNEKLFF
TGTGCCAGCAGTCCATTAAGGGCCACTAATGAAAAACTGTTTTTT
>TRBD1|.|TRBJ2-7|TRBV30
CAWRDGQALYEQYF
TGTGCCTGGAGAGACGGACAGGCCCTCTACGAGCAGTACTTC
>TRBD2|.|TRBJ2-3|TRBV7-9
CASSRGLAEWSSTDTQYF
TGTGCCAGCAGCAGGGGACTAGCGGAGTGGTCTAGCACAGATACGCAGTATTTT
>TRBD1|.|TRBJ2-7|TRBV20-1
CSAREPTGKRNEQYF
TGCAGTGCTAGAGAGCCGACAGGGAAAAGGAACGAGCAGTACTTC
>TRBD1|.|TRBJ2-5|TRBV24-1
CATSRQGALETQYF
TGTGCCACCAGTAGACAGGGGGCCTTAGAGACCCAGTACTTC
>.|many|TRBJ2-2|TRBV30
CAWGYYANTGELFF
TGTGCCTGGGGATACTACGCGAACACCGGGGAGCTGTTTTTT